A selection of T cell receptor beta chains follows, all from one sample in a study of shared clonotypes between healthy human individuals. The method was immunoSEQ multiplex PCR; TCRdb's version includes in-frame clones alone and lacks a portion of them. This table holds about 2 million clones, about 95% found once. The sample was naive CD8+ T cells sorted from blood. These receptors originate from a man between 18 and 29 years old in good health. CDR3s include the opening cysteine and the closing phenylalanine or tryptophan. Each record gives: CDR3 protein, V gene, CDR3 length, J gene.

CDR3 protein: CASRQSGVDMAYNEQFF
V gene: TRBV27
CDR3 length: 17
J gene: TRBJ2-1

CDR3 protein: CASSREMTGGRAEAFF
V gene: TRBV5-1
CDR3 length: 16
J gene: TRBJ1-1

CDR3 protein: CASSPTFPVGHYEQYF
V gene: TRBV14
CDR3 length: 16
J gene: TRBJ2-7

CDR3 protein: CASSQDLTDQETQYF
V gene: TRBV4-3
CDR3 length: 15
J gene: TRBJ2-5

CDR3 protein: CASAIRPTSFYEQYF
V gene: TRBV9
CDR3 length: 15
J gene: TRBJ2-7

CDR3 protein: CASSSPLAGRNEKLFF
V gene: TRBV7-9
CDR3 length: 16
J gene: TRBJ1-4

CDR3 protein: CASSLGFGGVGAFF
V gene: TRBV11-2
CDR3 length: 14
J gene: TRBJ1-1

CDR3 protein: CASSATGWNSPLHF
V gene: TRBV6-1
CDR3 length: 14
J gene: TRBJ1-6

CDR3 protein: CASSSRDNTEAFF
V gene: TRBV7-8
CDR3 length: 13
J gene: TRBJ1-1

CDR3 protein: CASSLGVSWTEAFF
V gene: TRBV5-1
CDR3 length: 14
J gene: TRBJ1-1

CDR3 protein: CASSFSSANYEQYF
V gene: TRBV27
CDR3 length: 14
J gene: TRBJ2-7

CDR3 protein: CASSPGTDNTGELFF
V gene: TRBV18
CDR3 length: 15
J gene: TRBJ2-2

CDR3 protein: CASSPSPGQSYEQYF
V gene: TRBV4-1
CDR3 length: 15
J gene: TRBJ2-7

CDR3 protein: CASSPTGEFNEKLFF
V gene: TRBV7-9
CDR3 length: 15
J gene: TRBJ1-4

CDR3 protein: CASSVTGSVTNEKLFF
V gene: TRBV9
CDR3 length: 16
J gene: TRBJ1-4

CDR3 protein: CARRAGNVHDEQYF
V gene: TRBV5-6
CDR3 length: 14
J gene: TRBJ2-7

CDR3 protein: CASSLSITGHEQFF
V gene: TRBV27
CDR3 length: 14
J gene: TRBJ2-1

CDR3 protein: CASRIDREVAYEQYF
V gene: TRBV27
CDR3 length: 15
J gene: TRBJ2-7

CDR3 protein: CASSYSGEHGQPQHF
V gene: TRBV6-6
CDR3 length: 15
J gene: TRBJ1-5

CDR3 protein: CASSLDEETSSQFF
V gene: TRBV7-8
CDR3 length: 14
J gene: TRBJ2-1

CDR3 protein: CASSFPGTSGGIFIYEQYF
V gene: TRBV7-2
CDR3 length: 19
J gene: TRBJ2-7

CDR3 protein: CASSHEGTDTQYF
V gene: TRBV4-1
CDR3 length: 13
J gene: TRBJ2-3

CDR3 protein: CASSPSPYEQYF
V gene: TRBV6-5
CDR3 length: 12
J gene: TRBJ2-7

CDR3 protein: CAINKQGDGHYEQYF
V gene: TRBV10-3
CDR3 length: 15
J gene: TRBJ2-7

CDR3 protein: CASSQVGGTVSYEQYF
V gene: TRBV14
CDR3 length: 16
J gene: TRBJ2-7

CDR3 protein: CAWSADRGRGYTGELFF
V gene: TRBV30
CDR3 length: 17
J gene: TRBJ2-2

CDR3 protein: CASSPGLVVGTDTQYF
V gene: TRBV6-4
CDR3 length: 16
J gene: TRBJ2-3

CDR3 protein: CASSFGTGIYEQYF
V gene: TRBV27
CDR3 length: 14
J gene: TRBJ2-7

CDR3 protein: CASSPRDSIHNEQFF
V gene: TRBV27
CDR3 length: 15
J gene: TRBJ2-1

CDR3 protein: CASSVYRGDANQPQHF
V gene: TRBV7-8
CDR3 length: 16
J gene: TRBJ1-5

CDR3 protein: CASSLSSPNGEFSNYGYTF
V gene: TRBV27
CDR3 length: 19
J gene: TRBJ1-2

CDR3 protein: CASSLGEGYGYTF
V gene: TRBV5-6
CDR3 length: 13
J gene: TRBJ1-2

CDR3 protein: CASSLPAGTSGRNTGELFF
V gene: TRBV11-2
CDR3 length: 19
J gene: TRBJ2-2

CDR3 protein: CASSQGTGGPGELFF
V gene: TRBV4-1
CDR3 length: 15
J gene: TRBJ2-2

CDR3 protein: CASSYEGAQETQYF
V gene: TRBV6-6
CDR3 length: 14
J gene: TRBJ2-5

CDR3 protein: CASSHPSAGELFF
V gene: TRBV11-2
CDR3 length: 13
J gene: TRBJ2-2

CDR3 protein: CASRGTTNTEAFF
V gene: TRBV19
CDR3 length: 13
J gene: TRBJ1-1

CDR3 protein: CASSQGQNPAEHF
V gene: TRBV5-6
CDR3 length: 13
J gene: TRBJ1-5

CDR3 protein: CASSQATGVYSEQYF
V gene: TRBV4-3
CDR3 length: 15
J gene: TRBJ2-7

CDR3 protein: CASSQDGLPSSYNEQFF
V gene: TRBV4-1
CDR3 length: 17
J gene: TRBJ2-1

CDR3 protein: CASSQVADNYEQYF
V gene: TRBV4-1
CDR3 length: 14
J gene: TRBJ2-7

CDR3 protein: CAISGEGDYSNQPQHF
V gene: TRBV10-3
CDR3 length: 16
J gene: TRBJ1-5

CDR3 protein: CASSSLNSPLHF
V gene: TRBV6-5
CDR3 length: 12
J gene: TRBJ1-6